This TCR beta chain was identified in a study of blood T cell repertoires in COVID-19. The overall study: Spain, Italy and the United States supplied samples that represented acute and convalescent COVID-19. T cells, B-cell-depleted T cells, or PBMCs supplied cDNA or gDNA.

CDR1 is SGDLS and CDR2 is YYNGEE in the germline V gene. The V end lost 0 bases, the J end lost 1 base, and 9 bases lay between the germline ends. CDR3 length equals 15 residues. Enrolled during active infection, Seattle patients were then followed longitudinally. Authors' analysis steps: It was from reference gene primer amplification that nucleated cell counts were estimated. The method was immunoSEQ multiplex PCR; TCRdb's version includes in-frame clones alone and lacks a portion of them. V and J calls and clone size come straight from that table; D and trimming were deduced from the DNA. This table has roughly 400,000 clones, roughly 86% appearing once.

This rearrangement joins TRBV9 to TRBJ2-3, with a tentative D call TRBD2 (6 bases). The sequenced sample was peripheral blood. The clonotype was recovered from a woman in her sixties with COVID-19, enrolled during active disease. CDR3 in DNA: TGTGCCAGCAGCGTAGGGGACTTACGCACAGATACGCAGTATTTT. Residues: CASSVGDLRTDTQYF.